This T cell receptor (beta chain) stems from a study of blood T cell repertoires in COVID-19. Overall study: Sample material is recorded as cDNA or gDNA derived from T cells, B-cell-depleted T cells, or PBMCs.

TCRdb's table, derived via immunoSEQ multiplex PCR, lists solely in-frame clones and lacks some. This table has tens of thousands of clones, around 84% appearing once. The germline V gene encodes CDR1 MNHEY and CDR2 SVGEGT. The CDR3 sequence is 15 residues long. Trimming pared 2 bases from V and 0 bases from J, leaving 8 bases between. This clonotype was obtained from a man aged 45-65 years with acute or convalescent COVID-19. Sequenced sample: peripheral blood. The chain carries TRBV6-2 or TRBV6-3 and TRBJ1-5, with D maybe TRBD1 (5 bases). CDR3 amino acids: CASSYSRVSNQPQHF. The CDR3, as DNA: TGTGCCAGCAGTTACAGCAGGGTTAGCAATCAGCCCCAGCATTTT.